A single sample gave rise to the 15 T cell receptor beta chains below, sequenced in a study of blood T cell repertoires in COVID-19 (dated by TCRdb to 2020 to 2022). Libraries were made using the immunoSEQ multiplex PCR assay. TCRdb took this table from immuneACCESS and kept in-frame rearrangements with V and J called. Such tables lack part of the clones; where checked against another copy, unresolved V genes explain under half of the gap, and the rest is unexplained. A total of some 100,000 clones appear in this sample, over 75% of them only once. Around 25% of the sample is held by the ten biggest clonotypes. Sequences were obtained from peripheral blood. The origin of the receptors is an elderly man with active or convalescent COVID-19.

The chain combines TRBV4-1 with TRBJ1-3; TRBD1 aligns across 8 bases. This CDR3 is 16 amino acids long. The germline gives CDR1 MGHRA, CDR2 YSYEKL. J was trimmed by 0 bases and V by 4 bases; bases with no gene match: 5. DNA of the CDR3: TGCGCCAGCAGCCTTGACAGGGGCCCCTCTGGAAACACCATATATTTT. This encodes CASSLDRGPSGNTIYF.

The genes are TRBV4-1 and TRBJ1-2, with a possible D match to TRBD1 (6 bases). This CDR3 has 18 amino acids. V lost 0 bases to trimming and J lost 2 bases, with 19 bases between them. Germline loops: CDR1 MGHRA, CDR2 YSYEKL. CDR3: CASSQDNTAGVENYGYTF. The CDR3 DNA sequence: TGCGCCAGCAGCCAAGATAACACCGCAGGGGTGGAAAACTATGGCTACACCTTC.

The V and J genes are TRBV15 and TRBJ1-5, with 10 bases matching TRBD1. Germline loops: CDR1 LNHNV, CDR2 YYDKDF (reference sequence). The CDR3 spans 16 residues. V trimming: 2 bases; J trimming: 2 bases; junction bases outside the gene matches: 3. CDR3 region: CATSRPGTGGNQPQHF. For the CDR3, the DNA is TGTGCCACCAGCAGACCCGGGACAGGGGGCAATCAGCCCCAGCATTTT.

The chain recombines TRBV10-2 with TRBJ1-2; D might be TRBD1 (5 bases). Germline loops: CDR1 WSHSY, CDR2 SAAADI. The CDR3 spans 11 residues. With 8 bases removed from V and 4 bases from J, the gap between germline ends came to 8 bases. CDR3 loop: CASLTGYGYTF. For the CDR3, the DNA is TGCGCCAGCCTCACAGGCTATGGCTACACCTTC.

The chain has TRBV6-1 and TRBJ1-5; TRBD1 aligns across 9 bases. Germline values: CDR1 MNHNS, CDR2 SASEGT. The CDR3 consists of 16 residues. V trimming: 0 bases; J trimming: 6 bases; junction bases outside the gene matches: 6. CDR3 DNA: TGTGCCAGCAGTGAAGCATTGGGACAGGGAGTTCAGCCCCAGCATTTT. Its translation: CASSEALGQGVQPQHF.

The chain combines TRBV7-7 with TRBJ1-1, with D tentatively TRBD1 (6 bases). Trimming shortened V by 5 bases and J by 5 bases, and 12 bases separated the two germline ends. CDR1 is SSHAT and CDR2 is FNYEAQ in the germline V gene (reference sequence). The CDR3 has 13 amino acids. CDR3 sequence: CASSPLGATEAFF. CDR3 in DNA: TGTGCCAGCAGCCCACTGGGGGCGACTGAAGCTTTCTTT.

This rearrangement joins TRBV27 to TRBJ1-2, with D possibly being TRBD1 (5 bases). The CDR3 is 15 amino acids. V was pared by 7 bases and J by 0 bases, with 15 bases between. Germline V gene data show CDR1 as MNHEY and CDR2 as SMNVEV (reference sequence). CDR3 DNA: TGTGCCAGCAAAGCGGGGACGCAACCTAACTATGGCTACACCTTC. It codes for CASKAGTQPNYGYTF.

The chain has TRBV5-1 and TRBJ2-2; 12 bases fit TRBD2. The V segment lost 1 base and the J segment 3 bases; nucleotides outside the gene matches: 1. This CDR3 has 16 amino acids. CDR1 is SGHRS and CDR2 is YFSETQ in the germline V gene. For the CDR3, the DNA is TGCGCCAGCAGCTTGACTAGCGGGGGGCACACCGGGGAGCTGTTTTTT. Amino acids: CASSLTSGGHTGELFF.

The rearrangement uses TRBV5-4 and TRBJ2-7, with no clear D. The CDR3 covers 13 residues. V gave up 2 bases and J gave up 6 bases, with 12 bases separating them. Germline-derived CDR1 and CDR2 are SGHNT and YYREEE (reference sequence). CDR3 DNA: TGTGCCAGCAGCTTTCAGGATATAGGCGAGCAGTACTTC. Translated: CASSFQDIGEQYF.

This clone was observed a few times. The chain is built from TRBV7-9 and TRBJ2-7; 8 bases match TRBD1. The length of the CDR3 is 16 residues. The junction had 9 bases not matched to a gene; V was cut back by 5 bases and J by 0 bases. The germline CDR1 and CDR2 sequences are SEHNR and FQNEAQ (reference sequence). CDR3 region: CASSQQDRAPSYEQYF. For the CDR3, the DNA is TGTGCCAGCAGCCAACAGGACAGGGCCCCCTCCTACGAGCAGTACTTC. Full variable domain (outside the CDR3, taken from reference TRBV7-9 and TRBJ2-7): DTGVSQNPRHKITKRGQNVTFRCDPISEHNRLYWYRQTLGQGPEFLTYFQNEAQLEKSRLLSDRFSAERPKGSFSTLEIQRTEQGDSAMYLCASSQQDRAPSYEQYFGPGTRLTVT.

This sequence joins TRBV11-2 and TRBJ2-3; D is uncertain. CDR3 length equals 14 residues. CDR1 is SGHAT and CDR2 is FQNNGV in the germline V gene. V was pared by 1 base and J by 2 bases, with 7 bases between. In DNA, the CDR3 is TGTGCCAGCAGCTTAGCCGTATTCACAGATACGCAGTATTTT. Protein sequence: CASSLAVFTDTQYF. The full variable domain, rest sourced from reference TRBV11-2 and TRBJ2-3, is EAGVAQSPRYKIIEKRQSVAFWCNPISGHATLYWYQQILGQGPKLLIQFQNNGVVDDSQLPKDRFSAERLKGVDSTLKIQPAKLEDSAVYLCASSLAVFTDTQYFGPGTRLTVL.

J is TRBJ2-7 and V is TRBV3-1 (or the pseudogene TRBV3-2), with 8 bases fitting TRBD1. CDR3 length: 14 amino acids. Germline CDR1 reads LGHDT; CDR2 reads YNNKEL (reference sequence). With 5 bases clipped from V and 6 bases from J, the junction kept 9 bases outside the gene matches. The CDR3 reads CASSYPGTGTEQYF. The DNA for the CDR3 is TGTGCCAGCAGCTACCCCGGGACAGGCACCGAGCAGTACTTC.

The chain recombines TRBV18 with TRBJ1-6; 9 bases align to TRBD1. CDR3 length: 15 residues. Germline CDR1 reads KGHSH; CDR2 reads LQKENI. Trimming at V came to 3 bases and at J to 7 bases, leaving 4 bases not matched to a gene. In DNA form, the CDR3 reads TGTGCCAGCTCACCGGGACAGGGCTTCAATTCACCCCTCCACTTT. It codes for CASSPGQGFNSPLHF.

The gene calls are TRBV6-5 and TRBJ1-3; D call uncertain. Germline lookup yields CDR1 MNHEY and CDR2 SVGAGI. Deletions cut 0 bases from V and 0 bases from J, with 9 bases between. The CDR3 contains 16 residues. The CDR3 region has the DNA TGTGCCAGCAGTTACTCGATTCCGAGCTCTGGAAACACCATATATTTT. It codes for CASSYSIPSSGNTIYF.

The chain couples TRBV6-1 to TRBJ2-6; possible D gene TRBD2, 5 bases. Germline CDR1 reads MNHNS; CDR2 reads SASEGT. CDR3 size: 17 residues. V lost 4 bases and J 0 bases, leaving 13 bases between the germline ends. The CDR3 here is CASSAYSGHSGANVLTF. The CDR3 DNA follows: TGTGCCAGCAGTGCTTACAGCGGCCACTCTGGGGCCAACGTCCTGACTTTC.